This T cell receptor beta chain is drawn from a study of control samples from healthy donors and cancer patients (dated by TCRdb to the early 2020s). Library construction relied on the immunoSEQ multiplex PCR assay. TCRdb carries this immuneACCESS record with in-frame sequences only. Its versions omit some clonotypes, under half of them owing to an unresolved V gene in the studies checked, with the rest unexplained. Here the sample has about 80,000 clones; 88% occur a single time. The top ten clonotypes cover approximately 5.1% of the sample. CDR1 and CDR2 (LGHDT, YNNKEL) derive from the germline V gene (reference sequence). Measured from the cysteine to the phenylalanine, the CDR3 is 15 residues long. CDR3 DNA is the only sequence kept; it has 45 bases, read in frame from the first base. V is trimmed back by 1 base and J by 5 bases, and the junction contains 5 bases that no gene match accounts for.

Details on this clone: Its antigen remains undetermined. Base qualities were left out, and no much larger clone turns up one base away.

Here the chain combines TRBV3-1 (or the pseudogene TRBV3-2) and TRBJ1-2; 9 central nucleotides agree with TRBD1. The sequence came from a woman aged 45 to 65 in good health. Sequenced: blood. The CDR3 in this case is CASSQGDRDLYGYTF. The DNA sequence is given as TGTGCCAGCAGCCAAGGGGACAGGGACCTTTATGGCTACACCTTC.